Below are 12 T cell receptor beta chains sequenced from a single sample in a study of T cell repertoires in cytomegalovirus infection. TCRdb re-called the reads through MiXCR, storing one row per CDR3 protein. The data contain 900,000 to 950,000 distinct CDR3 sequences, roughly 31% of them seen just once; the ten biggest clones take up 13%. The antigens of these receptors remain unknown. This specimen consisted of cultured CD8+ T cells from PBMCs, obtained from culture after CMV antigen stimulation. Receptors originate from a human donor in good health (CMV status not recorded). Some clones in this sample may be carry-over from other donors' samples.

This clonotype has just a few counts. The chain recombines TRBV6-6 with TRBJ2-5; the match to TRBD1 covers 7 bases. CDR3 size: 14 residues. CDR1 is MNHNY and CDR2 is SVGAGI in the germline V gene (reference sequence). The J segment lost 5 bases and the V segment lost 2 bases, leaving 5 bases of the junction unmatched. Here the CDR3 DNA reads TGTGCCAGCAGTTACCCGACAGGGACGGAGACCCAGTACTTC. Translation gives CASSYPTGTETQYF.

With regard to this clonotype: Since a much larger clone is just one base distant, this may be a read error. The V and J genes are TRBV11-3 and TRBJ2-2, with D unclear. CDR3 length: 14 residues. The germline gives CDR1 SGHNT, CDR2 YENEEA. V dropped 0 bases and J dropped 2 bases, with 4 bases sitting between them. The CDR3 protein is CASSLDSNTGELFF. The DNA for the CDR3 is TGTGCCAGCAGCTTAGACTCCAACACCGGGGAGCTGTTTTTT.

The sample holds many counts of this clonotype. This chain links TRBV27 with TRBJ2-7, with D tentatively TRBD1 (5 bases). The CDR3 has 13 residues. V gave up 2 bases and J gave up 2 bases, with 7 bases separating them. Per germline, CDR1 MNHEY and CDR2 SMNVEV (reference sequence). CDR3 coding DNA: TGTGCCAGCAGTTTAGGCAGGGCCTACGAGCAGTACTTC. Translating it yields CASSLGRAYEQYF.

The chain uses TRBV6-1 and TRBJ2-1, with TRBD1 as a possible D gene (6 bases). CDR3 size: 13 residues. V lost 6 bases, J lost 10 bases, and 16 bases lay in between. Germline-derived CDR1 and CDR2 are MNHNS and SASEGT. CDR3 residues: CASSLRGGREQFF. The CDR3 DNA reads as TGTGCCAGCAGCTTACGAGGGGGACGGGAGCAGTTCTTC.

The chain links TRBV19 to TRBJ2-2, with D possibly being TRBD1 (8 bases). CDR1 and CDR2 from the germline V gene are LNHDA and SQIVND (reference sequence). V was pared by 10 bases and J by 2 bases, with 26 bases between. The CDR3 is made up of 18 amino acids. The CDR3: CATQGGPWTGLNTGELFF. Written as DNA, the CDR3 is TGTGCCACCCAGGGAGGGCCCTGGACAGGGCTTAACACCGGGGAGCTGTTTTTT.

This rearrangement joins TRBV5-6 to TRBJ2-7; D is possibly TRBD1 (6 bases). Germline CDR1 and CDR2: SGHDT and YYEEEE. CDR3 length equals 15 residues. The CDR3 sequence is CASSSGDRPYYEQHV. CDR3 in DNA: TGTGCCAGCAGCTCAGGTGACAGGCCCTACTACGAGCAGCACGTC.

The table lists this clonotype with a few counts. V usage is TRBV7-2 and J usage is TRBJ2-1, with unresolved D. Trimming pared 4 bases from V and 3 bases from J, leaving 16 bases between. The length of the CDR3 is 16 residues. Germline V gives CDR1 SGHTA, CDR2 FQGNSA. The chain's CDR3 is CASSSTGPTYYNEQFF. The CDR3 nucleotides read TGTGCCAGCAGCTCTACCGGGCCGACCTACTACAATGAGCAGTTCTTC.

The chain couples TRBV12-3 or TRBV12-4 to TRBJ1-1, with 12 nucleotides matching TRBD1. The CDR3 spans 15 residues. The ends lost 4 bases at V and 3 bases at J; junction bases unmatched: 3. DNA for the CDR3: TGTGCCAGCAGTTCGGGACAGGGGGCCTACACTGAAGCTTTCTTT. This translates into CASSSGQGAYTEAFF.

This clonotype has just one count. The chain links TRBV18 to TRBJ1-5, with 7 bases matching TRBD1. The CDR3 totals 17 residues. After removal of 8 bases from V and 0 bases from J, the junction contained 13 bases not matched to a gene. Germline assignment: CDR1 KGHSH and CDR2 LQKENI. CDR3 in DNA: TGTGCCAGCCCCCCTTGGACAGGCCGACCTAGCAATCAGCCCCAGCATTTT. Protein product: CASPPWTGRPSNQPQHF.

This clonotype has a handful of counts. The chain uses TRBV6-2 or TRBV6-3 and TRBJ2-7; D is uncertain. Between the trimmed V and J ends, which lost 4 bases and 3 bases, there was a span of 13 bases. Germline values: CDR1 MNHEY, CDR2 SVGEGT. The CDR3 contains 14 residues. In DNA form, the CDR3 reads TGTGCCAGCAGTTCCCCCTACAAAGGCTACGAGCAGTACGTC. Translated, it gives CASSSPYKGYEQYV.

The chain carries TRBV6-1 and TRBJ1-5; TRBD1 is a possible D gene (6 bases). Per germline, CDR1 MNHNS and CDR2 SASEGT. V was trimmed by 10 bases and J by 6 bases, leaving 19 bases between them. There are 14 residues in the CDR3. In nucleotides, the CDR3 is TGTGCCATTCTCGGGGGGGGCAGAGGTCAGCCCCAGCATTTT. Amino acid sequence: CAILGGGRGQPQHF.

Many counts were recorded for this clonotype. The V gene is TRBV7-8, the J gene TRBJ2-2; unclear D gene. Trimming shortened V by 5 bases and J by 6 bases, and 13 bases separated the two germline ends. The CDR3 spans 14 residues. CDR1 SGHVS and CDR2 FQNEAQ come from the germline V gene. CDR3: CASSRYAVSGELFF. The CDR3 coding sequence is TGTGCCAGCAGCCGCTATGCGGTGTCCGGGGAGCTGTTTTTT.